These T cell receptor beta chains were read from a single sample in a study of T-cell memory formation after mild COVID-19. TCRdb re-called the 5' RACE reads through MiXCR, storing one row per CDR3 protein. The sample shows roughly 300,000 distinct CDR3 sequences, roughly 17% of them seen only once. Sequencing was carried out using PBMCs or a T cell subset sorted from them (not recorded which). The source of these receptors is a man younger than 35 who had mild COVID-19 (a few samples of this study predate the infection). Cell type and time point are not known. Each CDR3 is given with its conserved first and last residue. The D gene is left open where the match is weak. Where a row states a size, it is once, few, many or the class of an expanded clone; other rows omit it.

CDR3 length	D gene	V gene	J gene	clone size	CDR3 DNA	CDR3 protein
13	.	TRBV10-2	TRBJ2-5	few	TGCGCCAGCAGTGAGTCGCAGCAAGAGACCCAGTACTTC	CASSESQQETQYF
15	.	TRBV5-1	TRBJ2-6	many	TGCGCCAGCAGCTTGTCAATCTCTGGGGCCAACGTCCTGACTTTC	CASSLSISGANVLTF
12	.	TRBV12-3/TRBV12-4	TRBJ2-5	.	TGTGCCAGCAGCCCGCCGTGGGAGACCCAGTACTTC	CASSPPWETQYF
13	.	TRBV5-6	TRBJ2-3	few	TGTGCCAGCAGCTTGAAGGGGGTAGATACGCAGTATTTT	CASSLKGVDTQYF
12	TRBD1	TRBV7-9	TRBJ1-1	.	TGTGCCAGCAGCATGAGACAGGGAGAAGCTTTCTTT	CASSMRQGEAFF
15	.	TRBV2	TRBJ1-6	few	TGTGCCAGCAGAAAAACCCTTGTCGAAAATTCACCCCTCCACTTT	CASRKTLVENSPLHF
13	.	TRBV6-5	TRBJ1-5	few	TGTGCCAGCAGTGCTGGGGCTTTAAGCCCCCAGCATTTT	CASSAGALSPQHF
13	.	TRBV7-9	TRBJ1-4	few	TGTGCCAGCAGCGCAGCGTGGCGGGAAAAACTGTTTTTT	CASSAAWREKLFF
13	.	TRBV20-1	TRBJ1-2	few	TGCAGTGCCCCGTATGGGGCAAACTATGGCTACACCTTC	CSAPYGANYGYTF
13	.	TRBV3-1	TRBJ1-1	.	TGTGCCAGCAGCCAAGTAAAGTTCACTGAAGCTTTCTTT	CASSQVKFTEAFF
14	.	TRBV7-3	TRBJ2-1	few	TGTGCCAGCAGCTTTAGGATTCACTACAATGAGCAGTTCTTC	CASSFRIHYNEQFF
15	.	TRBV7-3	TRBJ2-2	few	TGTGCCAGCAGCTTATTTGCACAGAACACCGGGGAGCTGTTTTTT	CASSLFAQNTGELFF
16	.	TRBV20-1	TRBJ1-1	few	TGCAGTGCCTACCCCATACGGAGACAGACGACCGTGGGAGCTTTCTTT	CSAYPIRRQTTVGAFF
13	TRBD2	TRBV20-1	TRBJ2-2	.	TGCAGTGCGCGGACTAGCACGACCGGGGAGCTGTTTTTT	CSARTSTTGELFF
19	.	TRBV7-6	TRBJ2-1	few	TGTGCCAGCAGCTTAGCCCGATGGGACCTCGGCGGGAATTTTTACGAGCAGTTCTTC	CASSLARWDLGGNFYEQFF
14	TRBD1	TRBV12-3/TRBV12-4	TRBJ2-7	few	TGTGCCAGCAGCGCCGGGACAGGGTGGTACGAGCAGTACTTC	CASSAGTGWYEQYF
14	.	TRBV12-3/TRBV12-4	TRBJ1-2	few	TGTGCCAGCAGTTCCCAGGTGGCTTACTATGGCTACACCTTC	CASSSQVAYYGYTF
12	TRBD1	TRBV12-3/TRBV12-4	TRBJ2-2	few	TGTGCCAGCAGGCCCGCAGGGGGATTGGTATTTTTT	CASRPAGGLVFF
13	.	TRBV6-2/TRBV6-3	TRBJ2-7	.	TGTGCCAGCCTCAGCAGCTTTTCCGACGAGCAGTACTTC	CASLSSFSDEQYF
14	.	TRBV27	TRBJ1-1	.	TGTGCCAGCTTTCCCTGGGGGGGGCACACTGAAGCTTTCTTT	CASFPWGGHTEAFF
16	TRBD2	TRBV5-1	TRBJ2-1	many	TGCGCCAGCAGCTTGACCGGGACTAGTTTGTATGATGAGCAGTTCTTC	CASSLTGTSLYDEQFF
13	.	TRBV4-1	TRBJ1-2	.	TGCGCCAGCAGCCAAGCTTTTAACTATGGCTACACCTTC	CASSQAFNYGYTF
14	.	TRBV12-3/TRBV12-4	TRBJ2-2	.	TGTGCCAGCCCAGCTGATAGTTACACCGGGGAGCTGTTTTTT	CASPADSYTGELFF
13	.	TRBV5-1	TRBJ2-7	many	TGCGCCAGCAGCTGGGGCGGGGGCGACGAGCAGTACTTC	CASSWGGGDEQYF
15	TRBD2	TRBV20-1	TRBJ2-5	.	TGCAGTGTTAGAGCCCTAGCGGGGGGGCAAGAGACCCAGTACTTC	CSVRALAGGQETQYF
13	.	TRBV27	TRBJ2-6	many	TGTGCCAGCAGAGTCTCTGGGGCCAACGTCCTGACTTTC	CASRVSGANVLTF
15	TRBD2	TRBV6-4	TRBJ2-1	many	TGTGCCAGCAGTGAAAACGGGGGGGTCTACAATGAGCAGTTCTTC	CASSENGGVYNEQFF
13	.	TRBV13	TRBJ2-7	.	TGTGCCAGCAGCACCCAGGGGGGCGGCGAGCAGTACTTC	CASSTQGGGEQYF
13	.	TRBV28	TRBJ1-2	few	TGTGCCAGCAGTTTGATAGGGTACTATGGCTACACCTTC	CASSLIGYYGYTF
13	.	TRBV3-1	TRBJ2-4	few	TGTGCCAGCAGCTCATCCTACCGAACCATTCAGTACTTC	CASSSSYRTIQYF
17	TRBD1	TRBV4-2	TRBJ2-7	few	TGTGCCAGCAGCCGGTTTGGGACAGGGGGCGCGGTCTACGAGCAGTACTTC	CASSRFGTGGAVYEQYF
10	.	TRBV11-1	TRBJ2-4	many	TGTGCCAGCAGCCTTCCCTGGGGGCTCTTC	CASSLPWGLF
14	TRBD1	TRBV6-5	TRBJ1-2	.	TGTGCCAGCAGTTACTCGGGGACAGCCTATGGCTACACCTTC	CASSYSGTAYGYTF
14	.	TRBV4-1	TRBJ1-1	.	TGCGCCAGCAGCCCCCGGCACTTGAACACTGAAGCTTTCTTT	CASSPRHLNTEAFF
17	.	TRBV6-5	TRBJ2-3	few	TGTGCCAGCAGTTCCCTGATTCAGGGGCCCGGCACAGATACGCAGTATTTT	CASSSLIQGPGTDTQYF
13	.	TRBV5-1	TRBJ2-2	few	TGCGCCAGCAGCTGGACGAACACCGGGGAGCTGTTTTTT	CASSWTNTGELFF
15	.	TRBV5-1	TRBJ2-6	.	TGCGCCAGCAGCGAGGGACGGCTTGGGGCCAACGTCCTGACTTTC	CASSEGRLGANVLTF
13	.	TRBV7-9	TRBJ1-2	few	TGTGCCAGCAGCTTTTCAGGGGACTATGGCTACACCTTC	CASSFSGDYGYTF
15	TRBD1	TRBV18	TRBJ1-5	once	TGTGCCAGCTCACCCGGACAGGGAAGTAATCAGCCCCAGCATTTT	CASSPGQGSNQPQHF
16	.	TRBV9	TRBJ2-5	few	TGTGCCAGCAGCGTTGACTCGGCTGAAAGTCAAGAGACCCAGTACTTC	CASSVDSAESQETQYF
15	TRBD1	TRBV6-6	TRBJ2-7	many	TGTGCCAGCAGTCCACGACAGGGGCCCTCCTACGAGCAGTACTTC	CASSPRQGPSYEQYF
15	TRBD1	TRBV20-1	TRBJ2-1	few	TGCAGTGCTAAACCGGGACAGGGTCCCTACAATGAGCAGTTCTTC	CSAKPGQGPYNEQFF
16	.	TRBV15	TRBJ1-2	once	TGTGCCACCAGCAGAGGCGGGGATTTAGCTAACTATGGCTACACCTTC	CATSRGGDLANYGYTF